This entry lists 10 T cell receptor beta chains sequenced from one sample in a study of T cells in Graves' hyperthyroidism and ophthalmopathy. From RNA transcripts, TCR beta CDR3 regions were amplified. Carried out on the TCR CDR3, a first-round RT-PCR used the HTBI primer set. MiXCR was run by TCRdb on the multiplex PCR reads, yielding one entry per CDR3 protein. In the table there are 350,000 or so distinct CDR3 sequences, about a sixth of which are singletons. Sequenced sample: blood. The origin of the receptors is a middle-aged woman with Graves' ophthalmopathy.

V and J are TRBV28 and TRBJ2-7, with 8 bases that match TRBD2. This CDR3 has 13 residues. Germline CDR1 reads MDHEN; CDR2 reads SYDVKM. V shed 10 bases and J 2 bases; nucleotides not matched to a gene: 7. The CDR3 DNA follows: TGTGCCACCTCCGGTAGCGGGGCCTACGAGCAGTACTTC. Encoded protein: CATSGSGAYEQYF.

This clonotype was counted ten times or more. The chain has TRBV6-5 and TRBJ2-5; 7 nucleotides match TRBD2. J lost 4 bases, V lost 0 bases, and 5 bases had no gene match. Germline V gives CDR1 MNHEY, CDR2 SVGAGI. CDR3 size: 15 residues. The CDR3 sequence is CASSYSIAGAETQYF. Here the CDR3 DNA reads TGTGCCAGCAGTTACTCGATTGCGGGAGCAGAGACCCAGTACTTC.

Many counts were recorded for this clonotype. The gene calls are TRBV28 and TRBJ2-3, with 8 bases that match TRBD2. The CDR3 loop spans 14 amino acids. V shed 10 bases, J shed 5 bases, and the junction held 11 bases outside the gene matches. Germline lookup yields CDR1 MDHEN and CDR2 SYDVKM. This CDR3 is CATVFSGTGDTQYF. The CDR3 nucleotides read TGTGCCACCGTTTTTAGCGGGACGGGAGATACGCAGTATTTT.

This clonotype was recorded at least ten times. The chain uses TRBV6-2 or TRBV6-3 and TRBJ1-5, with D perhaps TRBD1 (5 bases). Germline V gives CDR1 MNHEY, CDR2 SVGEGT. The CDR3 is 14 amino acids. The V and J ends lost 5 bases and 9 bases respectively, with 17 bases between them. The CDR3 spells CASSPGTVRGPQHF. CDR3 in DNA: TGTGCCAGCAGTCCCGGGACGGTGCGGGGGCCCCAGCATTTT.

This clonotype came up many times. Written as DNA, the CDR3 is TGTGCCAGCAGTTTAGGGACAGGCTATGGCTACACCTTC. It specifies CASSLGTGYGYTF. V is TRBV12-3 or TRBV12-4 and J is TRBJ1-2; 7 bases line up with TRBD1. J lost 4 bases, V lost 1 base, and 0 bases had no gene match. This CDR3 has 13 residues.

This clonotype was recorded at least ten times. The chain couples TRBV6-5 to TRBJ2-7, with 8 nucleotides matching TRBD1. This CDR3 comprises 13 residues. From germline, CDR1 is MNHEY and CDR2 SVGAGI. V shed 5 bases and J 9 bases; nucleotides not matched to a gene: 9. The CDR3 region has the DNA TGTGCCAGCAGTCGGGACAGGCGGTCCGTGCAGTACTTC. It is translated as CASSRDRRSVQYF.

This clonotype was observed a few times. This may be a read error, as it is one base from a much larger clone. The chain links TRBV6-5 to TRBJ1-1; D is uncertain. CDR1 and CDR2 from the germline V gene are MNHEY and SVGAGI. V shed 7 bases and J shed 11 bases, with 23 bases lying between them. The CDR3 is 14 amino acids. This CDR3 reads CASTLSSQSRAAFF. DNA of the CDR3: TGTGCCAGCACTTTGAGTTCCCAGTCGAGGGCGGCTTTCTTT.

The chain employs TRBV11-2 and TRBJ2-2; D is perhaps TRBD1 (6 bases). The V and J ends lost 3 bases and 4 bases respectively, with 12 bases between them. Germline V gene data show CDR1 as SGHAT and CDR2 as FQNNGV. This CDR3 has 15 amino acids. This CDR3 is CASSFGTLGTGELFF. For the CDR3, the DNA is TGTGCCAGCAGCTTTGGGACACTGGGCACCGGGGAGCTGTTTTTT.

The genes are TRBV2 and TRBJ2-1, with D possibly being TRBD2 (5 bases). The CDR3 has 14 residues. The ends were cut back, 7 bases at V and 10 bases at J, with 20 bases in the middle. CDR1 is SNHLY and CDR2 is FYNNEI in the germline V gene. CDR3 protein: CASTSRGAVGEQFF. CDR3 coding DNA: TGTGCCAGCACCTCACGGGGAGCGGTTGGGGAGCAGTTCTTC.

In its sample, this clonotype was seen many times. The rearrangement links TRBV4-1 to TRBJ2-6; D gene ambiguous. Trimming stripped 1 base from V and 0 bases from J, with 7 bases between. Germline CDR1 is MGHRA and CDR2 is YSYEKL. The CDR3 spans 16 residues. As DNA, the CDR3 is TGCGCCAGCAGCCAAGTGCAGAGCTCTGGGGCCAACGTCCTGACTTTC. It translates to CASSQVQSSGANVLTF.